The next 15 T cell receptor beta chains were all read from a single sample in a study of identical twins (dated by TCRdb to 2016 to 2018). Libraries were prepared through 5' RACE. Instrument used: Illumina HiSeq 2000. TCRdb reprocessing: public reads trimmed at Q25 with fastp, clones called with MiXCR, in-frame beta chains kept. Rows matching on CDR3 protein sequence are summarized as one entry with the most common DNA and genes. The table for this sample lists under 250,000 distinct CDR3 sequences; about a tenth of them were counted only once. The top ten clonotypes cover 4.5% to 5.5% of the sample. Sequenced input: memory (CD45RO+) T cells sorted from blood. The cell subset or site label, read with the paper, signifies: CD45RO+ enriched T cells. The source of these receptors is a woman aged 18-35 years in good health.

This clonotype occurred a few times. The V and J genes are TRBV20-1 and TRBJ2-3; D not certain. This CDR3 is built from 12 residues. The germline V gene encodes CDR1 DFQATT and CDR2 SNEGSKA (reference sequence). V lost 8 bases and J lost 2, with 11 bases in between. The CDR3 is CSTGPTTDTQYF. CDR3 DNA: TGCAGTACCGGCCCGACCACAGATACGCAGTATTTT.

This clonotype occurred many times. The J gene is TRBJ1-1, the V gene TRBV4-3, with D tentatively TRBD1 (5 bases). V dropped 4 bases and J dropped 1 base, with 16 bases sitting between them. The CDR3 is made up of 16 amino acids. CDR1 LGHNA and CDR2 YSLEER come from the germline V gene. CDR3 residues: CASSPGLGTGNTEAFF. The DNA for the CDR3 is TGCGCCAGCAGCCCAGGCCTCGGGACGGGGAACACTGAAGCTTTCTTT.

The J gene is TRBJ2-3, the V gene TRBV5-6; D unresolved. In germline, CDR1 is SGHDT, CDR2 YYEEEE. The CDR3 has 11 residues. Trimming stripped 4 bases from V and 6 bases from J, with 6 bases between. The CDR3 reads CASSTRDTQYF. The CDR3 DNA reads TGTGCCAGCAGCACCAGGGATACGCAGTATTTT.

This clonotype was found a few times. This chain links TRBV30 with TRBJ2-7; TRBD1 matches at 7 bases. The CDR3 is 15 amino acids. Germline CDR1 reads GTSNPN; CDR2 reads SVGIG (reference sequence). V shed 4 bases, J shed 5 bases, and the junction held 14 bases outside the gene matches. The CDR3 DNA reads TGTGCCTGGAAGAGTCAGGGGGTCAGGGAGCACGAGCAGTACTTC. Protein sequence: CAWKSQGVREHEQYF.

This clonotype was counted at least ten times. The chain is built from TRBV10-3 and TRBJ2-7; the D gene is possibly TRBD1 (5 bases). The CDR3 is 14 residues long. V lost 6 bases and J lost 5, with 17 bases in between. The germline V gene has CDR1 ENHRY and CDR2 SYGVKD. CDR3 nucleotides: TGTGCCATCAGAACCACAGGAGCGAGGCACGAGCAGTACTTC. Translated: CAIRTTGARHEQYF.

The table lists this clonotype with many counts. As DNA, the CDR3 is TGCGCCAGCAGCCAAAGGACTAGCGGGCAAAACAATGAGCAGTTCTTC. Amino acid sequence: CASSQRTSGQNNEQFF. The J gene is TRBJ2-1, the V gene TRBV4-3; 11 bases map to TRBD2. The CDR3 runs 16 residues. V was clipped by 2 bases and J by 5 bases; unmatched bases: 5. CDR1 is LGHNA, CDR2 YSLEER, per germline.

This rearrangement joins TRBV7-6 to TRBJ2-7, with D perhaps matching TRBD1 or TRBD2 (5 bases each). The CDR3 runs to 15 residues. Germline CDR1 and CDR2: SGHVS and FNYEAQ. The V gene lost 5 bases and the J gene lost 1 base, with 15 bases spanning the gap. CDR3 in amino acids: CASSVGTADSYEQYF. The CDR3, as DNA: TGTGCCAGCAGCGTTGGGACGGCAGATTCCTACGAGCAGTACTTC.

This clonotype was recorded a few times. The chain has TRBV12-3 or TRBV12-4 and TRBJ2-7, with D possibly being TRBD1 (5 bases). The V and J ends lost 3 bases and 6 bases respectively, with 15 bases between them. The CDR3 is made up of 14 amino acids. CDR3 region: CASSFGQGLTEQYF. The DNA for the CDR3 is TGTGCCAGCAGTTTCGGTCAGGGCTTGACCGAGCAGTACTTC.

This clonotype was counted between two and nine times. V usage is TRBV4-2 and J usage is TRBJ1-1, with unresolved D. Trimming took 1 base from V and 1 from J, leaving 4 bases between them. The CDR3 sequence is 13 residues long. Germline V gene lookup returns CDR1 LGHNA and CDR2 YNFKEQ. CDR3 loop: CASSQGKNTEAFF. For the CDR3, the DNA is TGTGCCAGCAGCCAAGGAAAGAACACTGAAGCTTTCTTT.

This clonotype was seen a few times. The chain combines TRBV11-1 with TRBJ2-1; TRBD2 matches at 12 bases. In germline, CDR1 is SGHAT, CDR2 FQDESV (reference sequence). The V gene end was trimmed by 5 bases and the J gene end by 7 bases; junction bases not matched to a gene: 15. The CDR3 spans 18 residues. CDR3 amino acids: CASSRPTSGGFQGNEQFF. The CDR3, as DNA: TGTGCCAGCAGCCGGCCTACTAGCGGGGGGTTTCAAGGGAATGAGCAGTTCTTC.

This clonotype is categorized as medium-sized. The chain couples TRBV12-3 or TRBV12-4 to TRBJ2-1; D remains ambiguous. The CDR3 length is 17 residues. V was shortened by 5 bases and J by 0 bases, with 17 bases between the two germline ends. CDR3 amino acids: CASSRMAAVSSYNEQFF. The DNA of the CDR3 is TGTGCCAGCAGTCGGATGGCGGCGGTTAGCTCCTACAATGAGCAGTTCTTC.

The chain combines TRBV20-1 with TRBJ1-4, with D perhaps TRBD1 (5 bases). Trimming pared 2 bases from V and 8 bases from J, leaving 15 bases between. Germline CDR1 reads DFQATT; CDR2 reads SNEGSKA (reference sequence). The CDR3 loop spans 14 amino acids. The CDR3 DNA follows: TGCAGTGCTAGAAGGGGCAGATTTATAGAAAAACTGTTTTTT. Translating gives CSARRGRFIEKLFF.

This clonotype was observed at least ten times. V usage is TRBV7-2 and J usage is TRBJ2-3; 13 bases line up with TRBD2. V shed 4 bases, J shed 2 bases, and the junction held 3 bases outside the gene matches. The CDR3 sequence is 16 residues long. Germline lookup yields CDR1 SGHTA and CDR2 FQGNSA. The CDR3 spells CASSSGLAGATDTQYF. The CDR3 nucleotides are TGTGCCAGCAGCTCCGGACTAGCGGGAGCCACAGATACGCAGTATTTT.

V usage is TRBV12-3 or TRBV12-4 and J usage is TRBJ2-2; 7 nucleotides align to TRBD1. The CDR3 consists of 16 residues. V was pared by 8 bases and J by 1 base, with 10 bases of the junction left unmatched. CDR3 amino acids: CASSDRVDRNTGELFF. The CDR3 bases are TGTGCCAGCTCCGACAGGGTCGACCGGAACACCGGGGAGCTGTTTTTT.

This clonotype has only a few counts. The chain couples TRBV15 to TRBJ2-1; 11 bases agree with TRBD2. The CDR3 runs to 14 residues. Trimming cost V 3 bases and J 10 bases; bases outside gene matches: 5. Germline V lookup: CDR1 LNHNV, CDR2 YYDKDF (reference sequence). CDR3 bases: TGTGCCACCAGCAGTGGGACTAGCGGCAGCGAGCAGTTCTTC. Protein sequence: CATSSGTSGSEQFF.